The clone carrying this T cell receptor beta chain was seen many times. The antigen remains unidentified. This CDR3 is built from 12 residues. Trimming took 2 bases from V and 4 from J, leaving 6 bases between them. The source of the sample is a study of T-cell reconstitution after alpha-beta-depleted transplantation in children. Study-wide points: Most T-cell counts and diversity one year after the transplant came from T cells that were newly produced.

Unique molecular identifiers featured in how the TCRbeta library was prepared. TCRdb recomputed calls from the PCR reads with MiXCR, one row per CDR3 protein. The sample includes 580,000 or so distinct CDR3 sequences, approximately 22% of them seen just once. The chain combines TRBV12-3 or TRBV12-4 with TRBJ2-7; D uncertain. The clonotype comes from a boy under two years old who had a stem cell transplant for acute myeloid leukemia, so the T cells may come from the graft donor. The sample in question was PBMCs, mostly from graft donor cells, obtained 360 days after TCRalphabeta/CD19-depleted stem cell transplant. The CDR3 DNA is TGTGCCAGCAGTTTATTAGAATACGAGCAGTACTTC. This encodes CASSLLEYEQYF.